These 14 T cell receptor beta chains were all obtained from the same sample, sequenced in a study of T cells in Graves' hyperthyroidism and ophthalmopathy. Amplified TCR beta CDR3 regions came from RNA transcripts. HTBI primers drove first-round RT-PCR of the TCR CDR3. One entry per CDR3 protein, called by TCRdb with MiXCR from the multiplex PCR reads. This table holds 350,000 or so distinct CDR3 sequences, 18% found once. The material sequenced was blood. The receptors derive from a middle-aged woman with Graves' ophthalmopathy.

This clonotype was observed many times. DNA for the CDR3: TGCGCCAGCAGCTGGACTAGCGGGAAAGAGACCCAGTACTTC. Amino acid sequence: CASSWTSGKETQYF. This chain connects TRBV5-1 to TRBJ2-5; 12 bases align to TRBD2. The length of the CDR3 is 14 residues. V trimming: 3 bases; J trimming: 3 bases; junction bases outside the gene matches: 0. The germline V gene encodes CDR1 SGHRS and CDR2 YFSETQ.

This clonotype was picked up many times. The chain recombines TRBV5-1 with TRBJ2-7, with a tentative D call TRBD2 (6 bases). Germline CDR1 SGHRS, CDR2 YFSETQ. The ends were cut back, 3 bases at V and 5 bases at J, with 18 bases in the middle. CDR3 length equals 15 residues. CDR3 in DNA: TGCGCCAGCAGCTCAATGGACTACACCCGAAACGAGCAGTACTTC. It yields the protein CASSSMDYTRNEQYF.

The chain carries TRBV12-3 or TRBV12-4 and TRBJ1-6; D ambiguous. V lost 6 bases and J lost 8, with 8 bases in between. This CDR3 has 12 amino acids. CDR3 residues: CASREGHSPLHF. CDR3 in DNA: TGTGCCAGCAGGGAGGGCCATTCACCCCTCCACTTT.

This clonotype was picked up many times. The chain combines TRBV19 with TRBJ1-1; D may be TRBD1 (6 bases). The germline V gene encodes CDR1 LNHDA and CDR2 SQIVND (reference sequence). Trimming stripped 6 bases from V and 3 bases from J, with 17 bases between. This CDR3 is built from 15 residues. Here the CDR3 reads CASSRPRGGDTEAFF. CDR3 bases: TGTGCCAGTAGCCGCCCCAGAGGGGGGGACACTGAAGCTTTCTTT.

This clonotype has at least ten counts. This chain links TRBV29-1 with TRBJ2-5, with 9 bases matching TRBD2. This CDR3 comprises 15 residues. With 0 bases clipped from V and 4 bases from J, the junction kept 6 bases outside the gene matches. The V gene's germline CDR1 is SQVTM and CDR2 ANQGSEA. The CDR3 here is CSVEDQGGRGETQYF. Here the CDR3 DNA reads TGCAGCGTTGAAGATCAGGGCGGGAGGGGAGAGACCCAGTACTTC.

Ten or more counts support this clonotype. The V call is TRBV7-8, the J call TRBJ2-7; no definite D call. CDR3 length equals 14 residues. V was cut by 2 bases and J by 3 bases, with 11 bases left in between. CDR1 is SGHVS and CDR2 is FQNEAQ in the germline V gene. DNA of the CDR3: TGTGCCAGCAGCTTACTGAGCCGAAACTACGAGCAGTACTTC. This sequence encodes CASSLLSRNYEQYF.

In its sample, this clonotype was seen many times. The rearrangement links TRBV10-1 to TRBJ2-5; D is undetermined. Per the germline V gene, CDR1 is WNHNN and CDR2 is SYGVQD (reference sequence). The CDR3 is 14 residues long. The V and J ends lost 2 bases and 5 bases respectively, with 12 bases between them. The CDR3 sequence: CASSEVTNRETQYF. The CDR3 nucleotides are TGCGCCAGCAGTGAGGTCACTAATCGGGAGACCCAGTACTTC.

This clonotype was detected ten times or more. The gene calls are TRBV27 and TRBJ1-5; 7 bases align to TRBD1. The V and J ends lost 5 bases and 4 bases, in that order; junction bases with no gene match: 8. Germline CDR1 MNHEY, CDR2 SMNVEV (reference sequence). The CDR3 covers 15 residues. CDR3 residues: CASSAMTGNNQPQHF. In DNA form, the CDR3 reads TGTGCCAGCAGTGCCATGACAGGGAATAATCAGCCCCAGCATTTT.

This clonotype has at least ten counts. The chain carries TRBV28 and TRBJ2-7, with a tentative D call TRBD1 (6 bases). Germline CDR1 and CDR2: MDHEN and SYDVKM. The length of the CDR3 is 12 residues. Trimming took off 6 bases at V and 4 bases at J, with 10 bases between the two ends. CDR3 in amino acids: CASSQGQYEQYF. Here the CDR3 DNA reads TGTGCCAGCAGCCAGGGACAATACGAGCAGTACTTC.

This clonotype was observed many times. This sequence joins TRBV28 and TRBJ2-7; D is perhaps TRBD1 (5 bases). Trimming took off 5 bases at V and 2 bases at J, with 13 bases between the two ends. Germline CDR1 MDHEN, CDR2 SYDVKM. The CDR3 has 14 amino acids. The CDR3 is CASSPPGITYEQYF. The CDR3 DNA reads TGTGCCAGCAGTCCTCCAGGGATCACCTACGAGCAGTACTTC.

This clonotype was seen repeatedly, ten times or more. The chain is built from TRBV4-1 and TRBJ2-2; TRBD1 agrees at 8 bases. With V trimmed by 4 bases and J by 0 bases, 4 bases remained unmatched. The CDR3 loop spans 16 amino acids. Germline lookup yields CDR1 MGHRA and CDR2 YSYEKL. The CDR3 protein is CASSPRTGTNTGELFF. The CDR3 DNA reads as TGCGCCAGCAGCCCTCGGACAGGGACGAACACCGGGGAGCTGTTTTTT.

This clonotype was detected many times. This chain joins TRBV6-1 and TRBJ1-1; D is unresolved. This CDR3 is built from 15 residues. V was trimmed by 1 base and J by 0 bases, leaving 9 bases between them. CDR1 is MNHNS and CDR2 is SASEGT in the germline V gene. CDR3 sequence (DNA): TGTGCCAGCAGTGAAGGGCTGGGGATGAACACTGAAGCTTTCTTT. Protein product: CASSEGLGMNTEAFF.

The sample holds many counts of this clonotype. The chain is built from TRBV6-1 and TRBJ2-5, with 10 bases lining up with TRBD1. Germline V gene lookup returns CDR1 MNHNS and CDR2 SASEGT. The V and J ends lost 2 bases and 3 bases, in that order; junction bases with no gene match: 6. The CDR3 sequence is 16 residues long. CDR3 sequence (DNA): TGTGCCAGCAGTGAACGGAGACAGGGGGCGAAAGAGACCCAGTACTTC. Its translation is CASSERRQGAKETQYF.

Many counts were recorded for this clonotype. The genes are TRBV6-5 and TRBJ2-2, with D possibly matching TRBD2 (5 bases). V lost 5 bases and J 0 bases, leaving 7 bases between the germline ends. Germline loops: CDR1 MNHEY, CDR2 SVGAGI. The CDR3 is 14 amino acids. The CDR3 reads CASSTRTNTGELFF. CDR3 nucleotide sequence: TGTGCCAGCAGTACTAGGACGAACACCGGGGAGCTGTTTTTT.